These T cell receptor beta chains were read from a single sample in a study of blood T cell repertoires in COVID-19. Only in-frame clones appear in the TCRdb table, and some are missing; sequencing was by immunoSEQ multiplex PCR. The sample consists of 200,000 to 250,000 clones, 85% to 90% of them appearing once. The source material was peripheral blood. The receptor source for this set is a man aged 80 or over with acute or convalescent COVID-19. Both conserved end residues are part of each CDR3. The order of the fields is clone size, D gene, V gene, J gene, CDR3 DNA, CDR3 protein. D genes are given only for firm matches. Not every row has a clone size; where given, it reads once, few, many or a size class.

NA	NA	TRBV18	TRBJ2-2	TGTGCCAGCTCACGGGAACAGGTTACCGGGGAGCTGTTTTTT	CASSREQVTGELFF
NA	NA	TRBV2	TRBJ2-1	TGTGCCAGCAGCACCGGGACTCCCCCCACATCGGGTGAGCAGTTCTTC	CASSTGTPPTSGEQFF
NA	NA	TRBV7-3	TRBJ2-1	TGTGCCAGCAGCTTAAATGTAGGCGGGAATGAGCAGTTCTTC	CASSLNVGGNEQFF
NA	TRBD1	TRBV2	TRBJ2-2	TGTGCCAGCACTAGGACAGGGGTCACCGGGGAGCTGTTTTTT	CASTRTGVTGELFF
NA	TRBD2	TRBV27	TRBJ2-7	TGTGCCAGCAGTTATTCCCTAGCGGCCGGTTGGGGCTACGAGCAGTACTTC	CASSYSLAAGWGYEQYF
once	TRBD2	TRBV30	TRBJ2-7	TGTGCCTGCACAGGACCGGGACTAGCCTACGAGCAGTACTTC	CACTGPGLAYEQYF
NA	NA	TRBV5-1	TRBJ1-1	TGCGCCAGCAGCAATCCGACAAGCGAAGCTTTCTTT	CASSNPTSEAFF
once	TRBD2	TRBV9	TRBJ2-2	TGTGCCAGCAGCCCCCCGCGGGCGGGAGACACCGGGGAGCTGTTTTTT	CASSPPRAGDTGELFF
once	TRBD1	TRBV30	TRBJ1-2	TGTGCCTGGAGTCAGGGACAGGGGATAGGAGGCTACACCTTC	CAWSQGQGIGGYTF
NA	NA	TRBV5-4	TRBJ1-2	TGTGCCAGCAGCTTGCGTCAAGCCTACACCTTC	CASSLRQAYTF
NA	NA	TRBV7-2	TRBJ2-1	TGTGCCAGCAGCCCTAGTGGCGTACGAGGGAGCTCCTACAATGAGCAGTTCTTC	CASSPSGVRGSSYNEQFF
NA	TRBD1	TRBV6-2/TRBV6-3	TRBJ1-3	TGTGCCAGCAGTTACGGACAGGTCTCTGGAAACACCATATATTTT	CASSYGQVSGNTIYF
NA	NA	TRBV5-1	TRBJ2-2	TGCGCCAGCAGCTTACTGGGCGACCTCCCCGGGGAGCTGTTTTTT	CASSLLGDLPGELFF
NA	NA	TRBV6-6	TRBJ1-2	TGTGCCAGCAGTTTTTCGGGGGAAGGCTACACCTTC	CASSFSGEGYTF
NA	TRBD1	TRBV3-1/TRBV3-2	TRBJ1-2	TGTGCCAGCACCACCCTAGGACAGGGGACCCTTGGCTACACCTTC	CASTTLGQGTLGYTF
NA	TRBD1	TRBV3-1/TRBV3-2	TRBJ1-1	TGTGCCAGCAGCCACGAGGGACAGGGTGAAGCTTTCTTT	CASSHEGQGEAFF
few	NA	TRBV30	TRBJ2-7	TGTGCCTGGAGTGTCTTGACTACCTACGAGCAGTACTTC	CAWSVLTTYEQYF
NA	NA	TRBV24-1	TRBJ2-3	TGTGCCACCAGTGATTCTGGCAGGGGGGCAGATACGCAGTATTTT	CATSDSGRGADTQYF
NA	NA	TRBV6-5	TRBJ2-2	TGTGCCAGCAGTCCCCGCCGGGACGGGGAGCTGTTTTTT	CASSPRRDGELFF
NA	NA	TRBV2	TRBJ1-2	TGTGCCAGCAGGCCGGATAGCAACTATGGCTACACCTTC	CASRPDSNYGYTF
NA	NA	TRBV6-5	TRBJ2-2	TGTGCCAGCAGTTACGCTGCCCCCAGCACCGGGGAGCTGTTTTTT	CASSYAAPSTGELFF
NA	NA	TRBV30	TRBJ2-2	TGTGCCTGGAGTGCGTTCAACACCGGGGAGCTGTTTTTT	CAWSAFNTGELFF
few	TRBD1	TRBV10-3	TRBJ2-7	TGTGCCATCAGTGGGGGACAGCTCTACGAGCAGTACTTC	CAISGGQLYEQYF
NA	NA	TRBV15	TRBJ2-1	TGTGCCACCAGCAGAGTCCCCAATAGTTATGAGCAGTTCTTC	CATSRVPNSYEQFF
NA	TRBD1	TRBV6-5	TRBJ1-2	TGTGCCAGCAGAACCGGGACAGGGGCTTCCTATGGCTACACCTTC	CASRTGTGASYGYTF
NA	TRBD1	TRBV27	TRBJ1-2	TGTGCCAGCAGTTCAACGGGGACAGGGAGCTATGGCTACACCTTC	CASSSTGTGSYGYTF
NA	TRBD2	TRBV5-1	TRBJ2-3	TGCGCCAGCATCCCATCAGCGGGAGACCCCACAGATACGCAGTATTTT	CASIPSAGDPTDTQYF
NA	TRBD1	TRBV14	TRBJ1-5	TGTGCCAGGACAGGGAATCAGCCCCAGCATTTT	CARTGNQPQHF
NA	TRBD2	TRBV29-1	TRBJ2-1	TGCAGCGTTGCAGCGGGATACAATGAGCAGTTCTTC	CSVAAGYNEQFF
NA	NA	TRBV5-1	TRBJ2-5	TGCGCCAGCAGCTCCCGTACTCAAGAGACCCAGTACTTC	CASSSRTQETQYF
NA	NA	TRBV28	TRBJ2-1	TGTGCCAGCAATCGGGTTTTTAGTGAGCAGTTCTTC	CASNRVFSEQFF
NA	NA	TRBV6-1	TRBJ1-4	TGTGCCAGCAGTCAAGGGGTAGGGGTAGCTAATGAAAAACTGTTTTTT	CASSQGVGVANEKLFF
many	NA	TRBV5-8	TRBJ2-1	TGTGCCAGCAGCAGAGAGGGGGGGCGACGCAATGAGCAGTTCTTC	CASSREGGRRNEQFF
NA	TRBD1	TRBV5-4	TRBJ2-7	TGTGCCAGCAGCTTGGCAGGGGGCCCAAACGAGCAGTACTTC	CASSLAGGPNEQYF
NA	NA	TRBV19	TRBJ2-3	TGTGCCAGCCAAGGTCGAGGTGGATCCACAGATACGCAGTATTTT	CASQGRGGSTDTQYF
NA	NA	TRBV18	TRBJ2-2	TGTGCCAGCTCAACCTACAGGGCCGAAGCGAACACCGGGGAGCTGTTTTTT	CASSTYRAEANTGELFF
NA	TRBD1	TRBV7-2	TRBJ1-3	TGTGCCAGCAGCTTACGGGCGGGGACAGGGGTATCTGGAAACACCATATATTTT	CASSLRAGTGVSGNTIYF
NA	TRBD2	TRBV19	TRBJ2-7	TGTGCCAGTAGTATAGCCCACGGTACTAGCGGGAGTCCCTACGAGCAGTACTTC	CASSIAHGTSGSPYEQYF
NA	TRBD1	TRBV15	TRBJ2-5	TGTGCCACCAGCAGAGATCGGACAGGGGGCTACGAGACCCAGTACTTC	CATSRDRTGGYETQYF
NA	NA	TRBV19	TRBJ2-5	TGTGCCAGTAGTAAGCCAGGGAAAGAGACCCAGTACTTC	CASSKPGKETQYF
NA	TRBD2	TRBV7-7	TRBJ2-5	TGTGCTAGCAGCTTGACGGGACTAGCCGAAGAGACCCAGTACTTC	CASSLTGLAEETQYF
NA	NA	TRBV4-2	TRBJ1-2	TGTGCCAGCAGCCTACCGACAGACTACTATGGCTACACCTTC	CASSLPTDYYGYTF
NA	NA	TRBV11-2	TRBJ2-7	TGTGCCAGCAGCTTAGTAGAGGGATACGAGCAGTACTTC	CASSLVEGYEQYF
NA	NA	TRBV10-3	TRBJ1-3	TGTGCCAGCGGGATCTCTGGAAACACCATATATTTT	CASGISGNTIYF
once	NA	TRBV12-3/TRBV12-4	TRBJ1-4	TGTGCCACCCGGGTGGGGGGGAATGAAAAACTGTTTTTT	CATRVGGNEKLFF
few	NA	TRBV12-3/TRBV12-4	TRBJ2-7	TGTGCCAGCAGTTTCCGGGGTTCCTACGAGCAGTACTTC	CASSFRGSYEQYF
NA	TRBD1	TRBV19	TRBJ1-2	TGTGCCAGTAGCGATCGGACAGGGAATGGCTACACCTTC	CASSDRTGNGYTF
NA	TRBD1	TRBV4-2	TRBJ1-6	TGTGCCAGCAGCCAAGATCGGCAGGGGGGTAATTCACCCCTCCACTTT	CASSQDRQGGNSPLHF
NA	NA	TRBV19	TRBJ1-4	TGTGCCAGTAGCGAACAGGGATACGAAAAACTGTTTTTT	CASSEQGYEKLFF
NA	TRBD2	TRBV19	TRBJ2-4	TGTGCCAGTAGTCGGCAGGGGTGGACTAGCGGGAGAGGAGAAGGTCAGTACTTC	CASSRQGWTSGRGEGQYF
NA	NA	TRBV7-2	TRBJ2-1	TGTGCCAGCAGCTTCCAAGGCCTCGGGACTTTATACAATGAGCAGTTCTTC	CASSFQGLGTLYNEQFF
NA	NA	TRBV28	TRBJ1-5	TGTGCCAGCTTAGGGGGAAGCAATCAGCCCCAGCATTTT	CASLGGSNQPQHF
few	TRBD1	TRBV29-1	TRBJ2-3	TGCAGCGTTGAGACAGGGGGCGAGGTCACAGATACGCAGTATTTT	CSVETGGEVTDTQYF
NA	TRBD1	TRBV18	TRBJ1-2	TGTGCCAGCTCACCAATGCAGGGGGACTATGGCTACACCTTC	CASSPMQGDYGYTF
NA	NA	TRBV28	TRBJ1-2	TGTGCCAGCAGTCTGGGGGACTACTATGGCTACACCTTC	CASSLGDYYGYTF
NA	TRBD1	TRBV7-9	TRBJ2-7	TGTGCCAGCGCCACGAGACAGGGGGCCTCCTACGAGCAGTACTTC	CASATRQGASYEQYF
NA	TRBD1	TRBV4-1	TRBJ2-2	TGCGCCAGCAGCCAAGCCGGGACAGGGATCGCCGGGGAGCTGTTTTTT	CASSQAGTGIAGELFF
NA	NA	TRBV6-5	TRBJ1-1	TGTGCCAGCGGGAGTCGCGACAGGCAGAACACTGAAGCTTTCTTT	CASGSRDRQNTEAFF
NA	NA	TRBV19	TRBJ2-2	TGTGCCAGTAGTATAGCTAGGAGCACCGGGGAGCTGTTTTTT	CASSIARSTGELFF